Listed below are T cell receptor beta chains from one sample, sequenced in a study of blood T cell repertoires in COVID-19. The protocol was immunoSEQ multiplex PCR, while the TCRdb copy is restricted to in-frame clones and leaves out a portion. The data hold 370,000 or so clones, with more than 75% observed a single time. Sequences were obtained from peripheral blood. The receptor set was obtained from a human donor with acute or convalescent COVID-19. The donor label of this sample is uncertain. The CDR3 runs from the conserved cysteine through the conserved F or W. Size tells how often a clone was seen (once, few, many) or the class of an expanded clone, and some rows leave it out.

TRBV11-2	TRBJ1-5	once	CASSPTGGINQPQHF
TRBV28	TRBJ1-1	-	CASSFWSATGRYTEAFF
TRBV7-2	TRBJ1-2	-	CASRERVAGSGYTF
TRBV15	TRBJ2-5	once	CATSRGVAGETQYF
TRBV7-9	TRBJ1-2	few	CASSFYRDNGGYGYTF
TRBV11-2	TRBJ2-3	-	CASNLRGTDTQYF
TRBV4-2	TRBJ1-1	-	CASSQVVGTGSEAFF
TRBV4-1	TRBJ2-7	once	CASSQEGRGRGTYEQYF
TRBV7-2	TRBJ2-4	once	CASSFESGVKNIQYF
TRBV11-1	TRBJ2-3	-	CASSLGTSGSTDTQYF
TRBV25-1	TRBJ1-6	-	CATAGGFNSPLHF
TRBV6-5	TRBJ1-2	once	CASRGTGGYTF
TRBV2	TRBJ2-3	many	CASSEEQANTDTQYF
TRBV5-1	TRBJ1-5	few	CASSPDPTGSGQPQHF
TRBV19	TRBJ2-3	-	CASSIGGQGTDTQYF
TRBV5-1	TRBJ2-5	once	CASSLVRDSRQETQYF
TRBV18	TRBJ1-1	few	CASSRDRTLNTEAFF
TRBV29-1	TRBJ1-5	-	CSVDTAGWPQHF
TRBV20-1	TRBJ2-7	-	CSASRPERAYEQYF
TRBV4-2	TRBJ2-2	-	CASSQGRNTGELFF
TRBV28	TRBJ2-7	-	CASNPLADSYEQYF
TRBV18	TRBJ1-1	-	CASSQRQGRFEAFF